This is a list of T cell receptor beta chains from one sample in a study of control samples from healthy donors and cancer patients. Sequencing used immunoSEQ multiplex PCR; TCRdb keeps in-frame clones, though not all of them. The repertoire holds some 74,000 clones, with less than 95% as singletons. Sample: blood. The receptors originated from a woman in her 30s in good health. Each CDR3 is given with its conserved first and last residue. Each record gives: clone size, J gene, V gene, D gene, CDR3 protein, CDR3 DNA. The D gene is left open where the match is weak. Clone sizes are given selectively: once, few, many, or a class where the clone is expanded.

>-|TRBJ2-3|TRBV7-2|TRBD2
CASSLEASGGTDTQYF
TGTGCCAGCAGCTTAGAGGCTAGCGGGGGCACAGATACGCAGTATTTT
>-|TRBJ1-2|TRBV14|-
CASRRGSGNYGYTF
TGTGCCAGCAGGCGGGGTAGCGGGAACTATGGCTACACCTTC
>-|TRBJ2-5|TRBV5-6|-
CASSPGSLFETQYF
TGTGCCAGCAGCCCAGGCTCCCTGTTTGAGACCCAGTACTTC
>-|TRBJ1-1|TRBV30|-
CAWSPLGNTEAFF
TGTGCCTGGAGTCCCTTAGGGAACACTGAAGCTTTCTTT
>-|TRBJ1-3|TRBV6-6|TRBD1
CASSYPRGPSGNTIYF
TGTGCCAGCAGTTACCCCAGGGGGCCTTCTGGAAACACCATATATTTT
>-|TRBJ1-3|TRBV29-1|-
CSVEEWEGSIYF
TGCAGCGTTGAAGAATGGGAGGGTAGCATATATTTT
>-|TRBJ1-5|TRBV4-1|-
CASSQVGYGSQQPQHF
TGCGCCAGCAGCCAAGTTGGGTACGGGAGCCAACAGCCCCAGCATTTT
>-|TRBJ2-3|TRBV27|-
CASSRRQWEGGTDTQYF
TGTGCCAGCAGTCGCCGACAGTGGGAGGGGGGCACAGATACGCAGTATTTT
>-|TRBJ1-2|TRBV7-2|-
CASSPAGEYYGYTF
TGTGCCAGCAGCCCCGCTGGCGAGTACTATGGCTACACCTTC
>-|TRBJ2-6|TRBV7-6|-
CASSFRDSGANVLTF
TGTGCCAGCAGCTTCCGGGACTCTGGGGCCAACGTCCTGACTTTC
>-|TRBJ1-3|TRBV24-1|-
CATSGAGESGNTIYF
TGTGCCACCAGTGGAGCAGGGGAATCTGGAAACACCATATATTTT
>-|TRBJ2-7|TRBV5-1|TRBD1
CPKHDPGQGHYEQYF
TGCCCCAAACACGACCCGGGACAGGGTCACTACGAGCAGTACTTC
>-|TRBJ2-1|TRBV5-5|TRBD2
CASSLGNSGGPNNEQFF
TGTGCCAGCAGCTTGGGTAATAGCGGGGGGCCAAACAATGAGCAGTTCTTC
>-|TRBJ1-4|TRBV30|-
CAWSVGRLREKLFF
TGTGCCTGGAGTGTAGGCAGACTACGTGAAAAACTGTTTTTT
>once|TRBJ1-2|TRBV18|TRBD1
CASQAQGGEGYTF
TGTGCCAGCCAAGCACAGGGGGGGGAAGGCTACACCTTC
>-|TRBJ1-5|TRBV10-3|-
CAISEGRVINQPQHF
TGTGCCATCAGTGAGGGCAGGGTAATCAATCAGCCCCAGCATTTT
>-|TRBJ2-2|TRBV7-9|TRBD2
CASNVPGLAIGELFF
TGTGCCAGCAACGTCCCGGGACTAGCGATAGGGGAGCTGTTTTTT
>-|TRBJ2-3|TRBV18|TRBD1
CASSPPRQGGRTDTQYF
TGTGCCAGCTCACCACCACGACAGGGGGGGAGGACAGATACGCAGTATTTT
>-|TRBJ1-5|TRBV9|TRBD1
CASSGGQEYSNQPQHF
TGTGCCAGCAGCGGCGGACAGGAGTATAGCAATCAGCCCCAGCATTTT
>-|TRBJ2-7|TRBV3-1/TRBV3-2|-
CASSQFPGAEQYF
TGTGCCAGCAGCCAATTCCCCGGGGCCGAGCAGTACTTC
>once|TRBJ1-1|TRBV12-3/TRBV12-4|-
CASSDMGAEAFF
TGTGCCAGCAGTGACATGGGAGCTGAAGCTTTCTTT
>-|TRBJ2-1|TRBV4-2|-
CASSPYRSSENNEQFF
TGTGCCAGCAGCCCTTATAGATCGTCGGAAAACAATGAGCAGTTCTTC
>once|TRBJ1-1|TRBV19|-
CATSLGRITEAFF
TGTGCCACTTCCCTTGGGCGGATCACTGAAGCTTTCTTT
>-|TRBJ2-1|TRBV3-1/TRBV3-2|-
CASSQDRGPYNEQFF
TGTGCCAGCAGCCAAGACCGGGGGCCTTACAATGAGCAGTTCTTC
>-|TRBJ1-1|TRBV10-2|TRBD1
CASSDRDRGLVDTEAFF
TGCGCCAGCAGTGACCGGGACAGGGGGTTGGTTGACACTGAAGCTTTCTTT
>-|TRBJ1-3|TRBV2|TRBD1
CASTGQGLDLAGTIYF
TGTGCCAGCACGGGACAGGGGCTCGATTTGGCCGGCACCATATATTTT
>-|TRBJ2-7|TRBV7-9|-
CASSQRQGLSYEQYF
TGTGCCAGCAGCCAAAGACAGGGACTCTCCTACGAGCAGTACTTC
>-|TRBJ1-1|TRBV19|-
CASSISYREEREAFF
TGTGCCAGTAGTATATCGTACAGGGAAGAGCGTGAAGCTTTCTTT
>-|TRBJ2-2|TRBV2|TRBD2
CASSEVPSSGGRELFF
TGTGCCAGCAGTGAGGTTCCCTCTAGCGGAGGACGGGAGCTGTTTTTT
>-|TRBJ1-1|TRBV19|-
CASSIDRGNTEAFF
TGTGCCAGTAGTATAGATAGGGGGAACACTGAAGCTTTCTTT
>-|TRBJ1-2|TRBV24-1|-
CATSDPGGANGYTF
TGTGCCACCAGTGACCCCGGGGGGGCTAATGGCTACACCTTC